Listed below are T cell receptor beta chains from one sample, sequenced in a study of identical twins. TCRdb re-called the 5' RACE reads through MiXCR, storing one row per CDR3 protein. The data hold hundreds of thousands of distinct CDR3 sequences, with roughly 8% observed a single time. This sample also appeared in a second study, on yellow fever vaccine responses in identical twins.

Sequenced input: PBMCs. The receptors derive from a woman between 18 and 30 years old in good health. CDR3s include the opening cysteine and the closing phenylalanine or tryptophan. D genes are given only for firm matches. Only some rows state a clone size, as once, few, many or a class for expanded clones.

size: many; J: TRBJ2-7; V: TRBV27; length: 13; D: .; CDR3: CATQERAAYEQYF; DNA: TGTGCCACCCAAGAGCGGGCGGCCTACGAGCAGTACTTC
size: many; J: TRBJ2-4; V: TRBV3-1; length: 18; D: TRBD2; CDR3: CASSQGTSGIGAKNIQYF; DNA: TGTGCCAGCAGCCAAGGGACTAGCGGGATTGGGGCCAAAAACATTCAGTACTTC
size: few; J: TRBJ2-7; V: TRBV5-1; length: 16; D: TRBD2; CDR3: CASSLGGSGNTYEQYF; DNA: TGCGCCAGCAGCTTAGGGGGTAGCGGGAACACCTACGAGCAGTACTTC
size: many; J: TRBJ2-4; V: TRBV6-5; length: 16; D: .; CDR3: CASSTRQKLAKNIQYF; DNA: TGTGCCAGCAGTACTCGGCAGAAACTAGCCAAAAACATTCAGTACTTC
size: many; J: TRBJ2-1; V: TRBV12-3/TRBV12-4; length: 16; D: TRBD2; CDR3: CASSLGLAGGGNEQFF; DNA: TGTGCCAGCAGTTTAGGACTAGCGGGAGGGGGCAATGAGCAGTTCTTC
size: few; J: TRBJ2-1; V: TRBV6-2/TRBV6-3; length: 16; D: TRBD1; CDR3: CASSSNTGVTPNEQFF; DNA: TGTGCCAGCAGCTCCAACACAGGGGTAACTCCCAATGAGCAGTTCTTC
size: .; J: TRBJ2-1; V: TRBV4-3; length: 16; D: .; CDR3: CASSQPPPGPYNEQFF; DNA: TGCGCCAGCAGCCAACCGCCCCCAGGTCCCTACAATGAGCAGTTCTTC
size: .; J: TRBJ2-7; V: TRBV9; length: 14; D: .; CDR3: CASSVAGRTYEQYF; DNA: TGTGCCAGCAGCGTAGCAGGGAGAACCTACGAGCAGTACTTC
size: .; J: TRBJ2-5; V: TRBV29-1; length: 11; D: .; CDR3: CSAGPPETQYF; DNA: TGCAGCGCGGGGCCCCCGGAGACCCAGTACTTC
size: many; J: TRBJ2-6; V: TRBV12-3/TRBV12-4; length: 14; D: .; CDR3: CASRDLSGANVLTF; DNA: TGTGCCAGCAGGGACCTATCTGGGGCCAACGTCCTGACTTTC
size: few; J: TRBJ1-2; V: TRBV7-2; length: 15; D: .; CDR3: CASSHRGGFNYGYTF; DNA: TGTGCCAGCAGCCACCGTGGAGGCTTTAACTATGGCTACACCTTC
size: .; J: TRBJ2-1; V: TRBV5-1; length: 15; D: TRBD1; CDR3: CASSLLYRGYNEQFF; DNA: TGCGCCAGCAGCTTGTTATACAGGGGGTACAATGAGCAGTTCTTC
size: few; J: TRBJ2-7; V: TRBV7-2; length: 14; D: .; CDR3: CASRGTLYSYEQYF; DNA: TGTGCCAGCCGCGGCACACTTTACTCTTACGAGCAGTACTTC
size: many; J: TRBJ2-3; V: TRBV10-3; length: 13; D: .; CDR3: CAISGAGVDTQYF; DNA: TGTGCCATCAGTGGGGCAGGAGTAGATACGCAGTATTTT
size: few; J: TRBJ2-1; V: TRBV7-2; length: 16; D: .; CDR3: CASSLRSQGSYNEQFF; DNA: TGTGCCAGCAGCTTACGCTCGCAGGGAAGCTACAATGAGCAGTTCTTC
size: .; J: TRBJ2-3; V: TRBV25-1; length: 14; D: TRBD2; CDR3: CASSDPASGNTQYF; DNA: TGTGCCAGCAGTGACCCAGCTAGCGGAAATACGCAGTATTTT